This note documents a single T cell receptor (beta chain) sequence. The antigen is unknown. This sample was taken from a study of Ad26.COV2.S vaccination and SARS-CoV-2 variants. Specified treatment: roughly 20 received Ad26.COV2.S at low or high dose, single or two shots; roughly five received placebo; per-sample allocation not given. On day 63 after the first injection, vaccine and placebo recipients gave samples. Findings of the study overall: After vaccination, substantial breadth of spike-specific CD8+ and CD4+ responses was reported.

The CDR3 contains 17 residues. V lost 6 bases, J lost 0 bases, and 15 bases lay in between. The germline CDR1 and CDR2 sequences are ENHRY and SYGVKD. Repertoires were generated with immunoSEQ multiplex PCR, while TCRdb's copy carries only in-frame clones and drops some. Among a few hundred thousand clones listed, about four fifths were seen once. The V and J genes are TRBV10-3 and TRBJ1-6; D call uncertain. The sequence was collected from a person aged 18-65 years who received the Ad26.COV2.S COVID-19 vaccine or a placebo. The sample consisted of peripheral blood, taken in a trial of Ad26.COV2.S vaccine versus placebo. The CDR3 reads CAISQGSTSSYNSPLHF. CDR3 DNA sequence: TGTGCCATCAGCCAAGGATCCACAAGCTCCTATAATTCACCCCTCCACTTT.